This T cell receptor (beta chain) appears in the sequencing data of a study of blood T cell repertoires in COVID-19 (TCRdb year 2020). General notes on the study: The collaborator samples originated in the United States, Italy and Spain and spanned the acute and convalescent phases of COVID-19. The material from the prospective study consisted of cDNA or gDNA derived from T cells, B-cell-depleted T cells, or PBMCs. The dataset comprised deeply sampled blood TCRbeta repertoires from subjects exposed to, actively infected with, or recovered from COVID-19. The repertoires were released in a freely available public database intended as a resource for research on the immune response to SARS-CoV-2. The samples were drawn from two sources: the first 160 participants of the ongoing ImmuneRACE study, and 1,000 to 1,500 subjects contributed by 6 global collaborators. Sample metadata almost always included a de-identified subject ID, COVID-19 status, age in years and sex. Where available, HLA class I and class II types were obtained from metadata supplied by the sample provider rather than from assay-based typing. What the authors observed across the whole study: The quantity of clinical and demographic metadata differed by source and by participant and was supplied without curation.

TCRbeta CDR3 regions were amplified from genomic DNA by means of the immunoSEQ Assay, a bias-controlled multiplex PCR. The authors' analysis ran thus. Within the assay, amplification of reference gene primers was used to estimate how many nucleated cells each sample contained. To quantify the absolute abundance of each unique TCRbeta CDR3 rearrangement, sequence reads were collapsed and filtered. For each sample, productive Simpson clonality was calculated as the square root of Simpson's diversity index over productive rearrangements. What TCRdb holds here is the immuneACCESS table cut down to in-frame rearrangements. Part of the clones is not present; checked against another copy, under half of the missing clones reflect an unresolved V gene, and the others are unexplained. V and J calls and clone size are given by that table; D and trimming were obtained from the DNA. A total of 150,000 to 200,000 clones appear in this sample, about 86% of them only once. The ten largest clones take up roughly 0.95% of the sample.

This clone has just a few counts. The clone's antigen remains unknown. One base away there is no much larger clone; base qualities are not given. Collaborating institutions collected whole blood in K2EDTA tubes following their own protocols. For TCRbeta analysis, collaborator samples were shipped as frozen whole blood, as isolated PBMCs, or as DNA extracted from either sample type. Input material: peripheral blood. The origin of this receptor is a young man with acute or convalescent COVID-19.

The nucleotide sequence is given as TGTGCCAGCAGGGCCGGACAGAATATCTACGAGCAGTACTTC. Its translation reads: CASRAGQNIYEQYF. The rearranged segments are TRBV2 and TRBJ2-7; TRBD1 might be the D gene, on 6 matching bases. From cysteine to phenylalanine, the CDR3 is 14 amino acids long. CDR3 DNA is the only sequence kept; it has 42 bases, read in frame from the first base. CDR1 and CDR2, looked up from the germline V gene, are SNHLY and FYNNEI. V is pared back by 6 bases and J by 3 bases, with 15 bases lying between the germline termini.